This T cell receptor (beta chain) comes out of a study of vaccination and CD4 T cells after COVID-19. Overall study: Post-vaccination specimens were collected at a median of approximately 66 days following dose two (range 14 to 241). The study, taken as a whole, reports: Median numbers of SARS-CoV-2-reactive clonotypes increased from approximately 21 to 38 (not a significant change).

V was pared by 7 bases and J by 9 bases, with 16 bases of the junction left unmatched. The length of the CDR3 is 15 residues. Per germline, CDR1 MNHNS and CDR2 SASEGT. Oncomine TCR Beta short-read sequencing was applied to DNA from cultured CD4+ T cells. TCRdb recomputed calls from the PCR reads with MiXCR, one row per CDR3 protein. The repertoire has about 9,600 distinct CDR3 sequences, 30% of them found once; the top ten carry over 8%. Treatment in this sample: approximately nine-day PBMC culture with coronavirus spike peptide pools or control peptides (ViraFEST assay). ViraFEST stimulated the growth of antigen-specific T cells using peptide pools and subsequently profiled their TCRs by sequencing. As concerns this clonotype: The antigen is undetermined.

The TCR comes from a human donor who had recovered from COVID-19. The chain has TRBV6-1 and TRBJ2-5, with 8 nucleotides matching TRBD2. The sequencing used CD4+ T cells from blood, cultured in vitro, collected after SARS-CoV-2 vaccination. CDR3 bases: TGTGCCAGCATTCTAGCGGGCGGCCTTGGTTCGGCCCAGTACTTC. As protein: CASILAGGLGSAQYF.